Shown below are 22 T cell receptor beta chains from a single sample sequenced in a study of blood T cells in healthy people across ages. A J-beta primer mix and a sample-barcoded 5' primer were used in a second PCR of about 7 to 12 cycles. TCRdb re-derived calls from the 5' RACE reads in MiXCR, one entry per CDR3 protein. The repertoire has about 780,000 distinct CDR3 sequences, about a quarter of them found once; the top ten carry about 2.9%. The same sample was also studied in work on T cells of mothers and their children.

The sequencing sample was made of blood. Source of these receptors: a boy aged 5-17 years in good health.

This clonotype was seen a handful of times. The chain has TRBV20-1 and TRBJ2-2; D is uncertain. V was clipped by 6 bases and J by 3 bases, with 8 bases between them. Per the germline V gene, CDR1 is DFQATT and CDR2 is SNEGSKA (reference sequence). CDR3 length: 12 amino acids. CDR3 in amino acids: CSADGDTGELFF. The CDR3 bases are TGCAGTGCCGATGGGGACACCGGGGAGCTGTTTTTT.

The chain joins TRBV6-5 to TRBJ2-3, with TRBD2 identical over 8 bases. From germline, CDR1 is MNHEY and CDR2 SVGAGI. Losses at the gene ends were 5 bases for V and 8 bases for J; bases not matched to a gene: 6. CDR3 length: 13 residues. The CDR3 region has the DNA TGTGCCAGCAGTACCGGGGGGGCCAGTACGCAGTATTTT. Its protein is CASSTGGASTQYF.

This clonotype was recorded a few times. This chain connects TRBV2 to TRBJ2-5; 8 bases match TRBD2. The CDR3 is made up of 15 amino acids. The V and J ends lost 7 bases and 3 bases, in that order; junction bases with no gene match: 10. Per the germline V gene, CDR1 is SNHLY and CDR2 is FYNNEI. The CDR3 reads CASTSPFSGEETQYF. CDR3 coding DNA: TGTGCCAGCACCTCCCCCTTTAGCGGGGAAGAGACCCAGTACTTC.

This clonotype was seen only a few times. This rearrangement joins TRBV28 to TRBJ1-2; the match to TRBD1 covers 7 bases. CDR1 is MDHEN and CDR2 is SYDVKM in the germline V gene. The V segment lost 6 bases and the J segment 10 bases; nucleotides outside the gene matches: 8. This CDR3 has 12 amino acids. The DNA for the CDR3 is TGTGCCAGCAGCCCCGGACAGGCCCTCTACACCTTC. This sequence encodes CASSPGQALYTF.

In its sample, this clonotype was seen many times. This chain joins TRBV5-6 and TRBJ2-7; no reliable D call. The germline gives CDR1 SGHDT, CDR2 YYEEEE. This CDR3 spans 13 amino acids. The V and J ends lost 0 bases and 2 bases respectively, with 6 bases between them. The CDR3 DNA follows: TGTGCCAGCAGCTTGGTTAGTACCTACGAGCAGTACTTC. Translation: CASSLVSTYEQYF.

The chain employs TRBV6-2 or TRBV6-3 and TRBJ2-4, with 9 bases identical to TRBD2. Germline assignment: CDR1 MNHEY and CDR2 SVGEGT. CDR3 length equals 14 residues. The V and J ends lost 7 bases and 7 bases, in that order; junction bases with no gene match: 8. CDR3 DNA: TGTGCCAGCACCACCGGGACTAGCTTGAACATTCAGTACTTC. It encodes CASTTGTSLNIQYF.

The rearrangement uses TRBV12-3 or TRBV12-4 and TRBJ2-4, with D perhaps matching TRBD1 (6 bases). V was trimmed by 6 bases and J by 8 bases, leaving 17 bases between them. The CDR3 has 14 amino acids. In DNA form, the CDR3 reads TGTGCCAGCAGCTCCGGACAGCGGTTGGACATTCAGTACTTC. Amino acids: CASSSGQRLDIQYF.

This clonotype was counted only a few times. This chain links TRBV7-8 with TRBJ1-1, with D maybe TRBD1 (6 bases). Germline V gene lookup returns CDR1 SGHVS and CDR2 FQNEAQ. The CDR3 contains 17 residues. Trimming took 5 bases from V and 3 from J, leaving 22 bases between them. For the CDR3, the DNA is TGTGCCAGCAGCGCCGTCAGGCAGGGGAGTACGGACACTGAAGCTTTCTTT. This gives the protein CASSAVRQGSTDTEAFF.

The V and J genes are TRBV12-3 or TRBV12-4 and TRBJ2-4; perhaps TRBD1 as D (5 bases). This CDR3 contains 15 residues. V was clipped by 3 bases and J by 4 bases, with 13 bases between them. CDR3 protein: CASSLGREGKNIQYF. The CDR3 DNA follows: TGTGCCAGCAGTTTGGGCAGGGAAGGGAAAAACATTCAGTACTTC.

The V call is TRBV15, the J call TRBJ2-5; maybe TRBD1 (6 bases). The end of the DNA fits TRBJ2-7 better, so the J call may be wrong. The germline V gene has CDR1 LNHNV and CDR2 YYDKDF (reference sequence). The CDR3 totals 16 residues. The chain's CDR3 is CATSRDPGTTSYEQYF. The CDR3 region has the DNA TGTGCCACCAGCAGAGATCCCGGGACAACCTCCTACGAGCAGTACTTC.

Here the CDR3 reads CASSTGQTRDTQYF. DNA for the CDR3: TGCGCCAGCAGCACCGGACAGACCCGAGATACGCAGTATTTT. The J gene is TRBJ2-3, the V gene TRBV5-1; perhaps TRBD1 as D (6 bases). Trimming left V 4 bases short and J 5 bases short, with 14 bases between. CDR1 is SGHRS and CDR2 is YFSETQ in the germline V gene. The CDR3 consists of 14 residues.

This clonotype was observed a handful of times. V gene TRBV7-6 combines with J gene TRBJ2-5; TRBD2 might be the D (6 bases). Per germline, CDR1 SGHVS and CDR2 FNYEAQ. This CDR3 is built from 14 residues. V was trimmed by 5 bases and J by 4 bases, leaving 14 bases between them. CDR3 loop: CASSPGTLVETQYF. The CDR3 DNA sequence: TGTGCCAGCAGCCCGGGGACTCTCGTAGAGACCCAGTACTTC.

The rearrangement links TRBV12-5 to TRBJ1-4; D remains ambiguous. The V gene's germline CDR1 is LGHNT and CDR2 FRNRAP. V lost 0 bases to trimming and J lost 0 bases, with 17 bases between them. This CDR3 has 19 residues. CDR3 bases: TGTGCTAGTGGTTTGGTAGTAATGGGAAACCTTTCAACTAATGAAAAACTGTTTTTT. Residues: CASGLVVMGNLSTNEKLFF.

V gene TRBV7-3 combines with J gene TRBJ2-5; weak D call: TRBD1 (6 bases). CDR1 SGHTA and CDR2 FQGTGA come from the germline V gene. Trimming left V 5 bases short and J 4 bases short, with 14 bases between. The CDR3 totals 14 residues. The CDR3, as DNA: TGTGCCAGCAGCCCACAGGGCTGGTCAGAGACCCAGTACTTC. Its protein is CASSPQGWSETQYF.

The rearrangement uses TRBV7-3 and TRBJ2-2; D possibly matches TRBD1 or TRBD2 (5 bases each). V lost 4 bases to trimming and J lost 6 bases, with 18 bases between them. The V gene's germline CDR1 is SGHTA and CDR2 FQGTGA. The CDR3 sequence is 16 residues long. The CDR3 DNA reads TGTGCCAGCAGCTCCTCCGGGACCGGGTGGGCCGGGGAGCTGTTTTTT. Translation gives CASSSSGTGWAGELFF.

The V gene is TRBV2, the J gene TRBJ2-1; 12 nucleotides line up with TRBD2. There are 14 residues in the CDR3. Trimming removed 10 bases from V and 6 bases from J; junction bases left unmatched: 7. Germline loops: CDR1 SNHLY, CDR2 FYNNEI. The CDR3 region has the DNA TGTGCCATCAAGGGGACTAGCGGGCTCAATGAGCAGTTCTTC. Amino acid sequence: CAIKGTSGLNEQFF.

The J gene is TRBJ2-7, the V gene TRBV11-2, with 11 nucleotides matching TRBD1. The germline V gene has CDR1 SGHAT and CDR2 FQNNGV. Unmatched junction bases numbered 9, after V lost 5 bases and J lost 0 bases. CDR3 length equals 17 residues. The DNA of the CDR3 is TGTGCCAGCAGCGACAGGACAGGGGGCGAGAGCTCCTACGAGCAGTACTTC. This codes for CASSDRTGGESSYEQYF.

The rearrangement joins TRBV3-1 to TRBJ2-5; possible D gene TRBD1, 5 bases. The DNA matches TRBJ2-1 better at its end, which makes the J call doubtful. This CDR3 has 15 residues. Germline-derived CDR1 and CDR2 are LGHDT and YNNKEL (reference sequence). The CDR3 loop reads CASSRPLLTDNEQFF. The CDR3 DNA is TGTGCCAGCAGCCGACCCCTCCTGACAGACAATGAGCAGTTCTTC.

The CDR3 DNA reads as TGTGCCAGCTCACCACAGGACGGGGGCGAGCAGTACTTC. Protein product: CASSPQDGGEQYF. The V and J genes are TRBV18 and TRBJ2-5; TRBD2 might be the D (6 bases). The J call could be wrong; TRBJ2-7 is a better fit for the DNA end. The CDR3 contains 13 residues. Germline CDR1 and CDR2: KGHSH and LQKENI.

CDR3 residues: CASSLVPRDEQYF. CDR3 DNA: TGTGCCAGCAGCTTAGTCCCCCGGGACGAGCAGTACTTC. The rearrangement links TRBV7-9 to TRBJ2-7; D not certain. Deletions cut 1 base from V and 5 bases from J, with 9 bases between. Germline V gives CDR1 SEHNR, CDR2 FQNEAQ (reference sequence). CDR3 size: 13 residues.

Here the CDR3 DNA reads TGTGCCAGCAGTGCAAGGGGGACAGCCTACAATGAGCAGTTCTTC. It yields the protein CASSARGTAYNEQFF. The chain links TRBV2 to TRBJ2-1; 7 bases agree with TRBD1. CDR3 length equals 15 residues. Trimming removed 4 bases from V and 2 bases from J; junction bases left unmatched: 5. CDR1 SNHLY and CDR2 FYNNEI come from the germline V gene.

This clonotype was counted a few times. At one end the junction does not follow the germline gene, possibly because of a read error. The CDR3: CANSLEGGYYNEQFF. The DNA for the CDR3 is TGTGCCAACAGCTTAGAAGGGGGCTACTACAATGAGCAGTTCTTC. The chain recombines TRBV11-2 with TRBJ2-1, with 7 bases matching TRBD1. CDR1 and CDR2 (germline): SGHAT, FQNNGV. The CDR3 contains 15 residues.